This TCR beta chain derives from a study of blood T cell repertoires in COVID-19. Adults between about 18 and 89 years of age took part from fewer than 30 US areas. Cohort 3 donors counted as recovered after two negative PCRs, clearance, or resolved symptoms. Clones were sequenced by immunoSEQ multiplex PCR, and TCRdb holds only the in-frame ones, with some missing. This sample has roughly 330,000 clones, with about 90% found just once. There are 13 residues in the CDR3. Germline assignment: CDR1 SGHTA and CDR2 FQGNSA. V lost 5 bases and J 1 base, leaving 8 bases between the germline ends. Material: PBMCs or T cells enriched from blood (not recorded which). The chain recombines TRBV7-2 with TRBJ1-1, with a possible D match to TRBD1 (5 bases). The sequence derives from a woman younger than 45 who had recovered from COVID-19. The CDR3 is CASSTDRNTEAFF. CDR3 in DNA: TGTGCCAGCAGCACCGACAGGAACACTGAAGCTTTCTTT.